A few counts support the clone carrying this T cell receptor beta chain. Its antigen remains unknown. This entry comes from a study of beta chain features in type 1 diabetes. Across the whole study: All of the samples together had 107,917,701 sorted cells examined.

Notes on the study in general: Cells with high TCR expression could be over-represented by cDNA sequencing. Type 1 diabetes patients showed fewer insertions and more deletions at VDJ junctions.

This CDR3 region has 16 residues. The germline V gene encodes CDR1 SEHNR and CDR2 FQNEAQ (reference sequence). V lost 5 bases to trimming and J lost 4 bases, with 19 bases between them. Expressed TCRB transcripts were sequenced because the entire RNA isolate underwent reverse transcription. Clones were sequenced by immunoSEQ multiplex PCR, and TCRdb holds only the in-frame ones, with some missing. The sample holds almost 250,000 clones, around an eighth seen once. The sequence was collected from a woman in her 40s in good health. This sequence joins TRBV7-9 and TRBJ2-3, with TRBD2 as a possible D gene (6 bases). Material: naive CD4+ T cells from blood. The CDR3 DNA reads TGTGCCAGCAGCACCACCGGGGGTGGTAGCGCAGATACGCAGTATTTT. Encoded protein: CASSTTGGGSADTQYF.